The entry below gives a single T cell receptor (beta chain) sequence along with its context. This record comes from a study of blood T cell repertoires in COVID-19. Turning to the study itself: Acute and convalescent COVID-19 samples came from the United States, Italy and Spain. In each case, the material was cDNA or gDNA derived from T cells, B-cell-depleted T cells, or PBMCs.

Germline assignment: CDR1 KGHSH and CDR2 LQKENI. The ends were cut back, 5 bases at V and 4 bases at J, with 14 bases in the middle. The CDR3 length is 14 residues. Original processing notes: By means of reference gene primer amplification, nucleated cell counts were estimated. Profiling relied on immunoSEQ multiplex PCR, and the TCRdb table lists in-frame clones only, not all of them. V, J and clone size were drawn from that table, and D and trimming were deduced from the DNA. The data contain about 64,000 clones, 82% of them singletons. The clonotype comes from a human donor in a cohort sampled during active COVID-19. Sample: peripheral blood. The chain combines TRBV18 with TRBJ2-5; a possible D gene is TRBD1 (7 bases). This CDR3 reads CASSSRQGGETQYF. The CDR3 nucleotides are TGTGCCAGCTCAAGTCGCCAGGGGGGAGAGACCCAGTACTTC.